The T cell receptor beta chain described here comes from a study of T cell responses to AZD1222 COVID-19 vaccine. Germline V gene data show CDR1 as KGHSY and CDR2 as FQNENV. V was shortened by 2 bases and J by 4 bases, with 17 bases between the two germline ends. The CDR3 is 16 amino acids. Study findings and constraints: Spike as a whole was targeted by vaccine-associated CD4 TCRs, dominant at 160-218 and 743-854. Nearly half of the spike-specific TCRs reportedly recognize variant regions that carry no mutations. Seropositive status at baseline applied to only 5 to 7 AZD1222 recipients.

Profiled with immunoSEQ multiplex PCR; TCRdb holds only in-frame clones, not every one. This table has fewer than 150,000 clones, 75% to 90% appearing once. Worth noting for this clone: Antigen: not known.

The source material was peripheral blood, sampled on day 0 of AZD1222 vaccination. This clonotype was obtained from an adult in good health. The chain employs TRBV16 and TRBJ1-2; perhaps TRBD1 as D (5 bases). The CDR3 coding sequence is TGTGCCAGCAGCCAAACACCGGGACGGAGTATCTATGGCTACACCTTC. Its translation is CASSQTPGRSIYGYTF.